This TCR beta chain came from a study of OX40 agonist ivuxolimab in advanced cancers. Study-wide background: Averaging about 60 years in age, with a range of about 23 to 79, the cohort was 65% to 90% male.

Whole-study results and caveats: At doses 0.1 to 3.0 mg/kg, CD4+ and CD8+ clones expanded.

This CDR3 is built from 14 residues. Trimming removed 1 base at V and 5 bases at J, with 9 bases between. The germline V gene has CDR1 KGHSH and CDR2 LQKENI. For this clone: As yet, its antigen is unknown.

Profiled with immunoSEQ multiplex PCR; TCRdb holds only in-frame clones, not every one. The profile covers roughly 75,000 clones, with about 82% appearing a single time and roughly 6% taken by the ten largest. The V gene is TRBV18, the J gene TRBJ1-5; D remains unclear. The receptor's source is an adult with an advanced solid tumor such as melanoma, head and neck, liver or kidney cancer. The sample consisted of CD4+ or CD8+ T cells sorted from blood, taken in a trial of the OX40 agonist ivuxolimab. CDR3 bases: TGTGCCAGCTCACCACGGAGGGATGATCAGCCCCAGCATTTT. Protein product: CASSPRRDDQPQHF.